The 9 T cell receptor beta chains below all came from one sample that was sequenced in a study of blood T cells in healthy people across ages. Primed by a sample-barcoded 5' primer and a J-beta primer mix, a second PCR proceeded for 7 to 11 cycles. Each CDR3 protein gets one entry after TCRdb re-called the 5' RACE reads with MiXCR. Of roughly 1.6 million distinct CDR3 sequences detected, about 35% appear once; the ten largest clones hold about 11%. The source material was blood. The receptor source for this set is a woman in her 30s in good health.

This clonotype was recorded a few times. This sequence joins TRBV13 and TRBJ2-3; D unresolved. The CDR3 runs to 12 residues. V was pared by 6 bases and J by 2 bases, with 6 bases between. Germline CDR1 reads PRHDT; CDR2 reads FYEKMQ (reference sequence). The CDR3 DNA sequence: TGTGCCAGCAGACTTTCCACAGATACGCAGTATTTT. This sequence encodes CASRLSTDTQYF.

The chain couples TRBV27 to TRBJ1-5; a weak D match, TRBD1 (6 bases). CDR3 length: 15 residues. Trimming removed 5 bases at V and 7 bases at J, with 18 bases between. CDR1 is MNHEY and CDR2 is SMNVEV in the germline V gene (reference sequence). CDR3 in DNA: TGTGCCAGCAGTGTAAGGACAGTGATGGGACAGCCCCAGCATTTT. As protein: CASSVRTVMGQPQHF.

The chain couples TRBV20-1 to TRBJ1-2; tentative D call: TRBD1 (6 bases). The CDR3 is made up of 12 amino acids. Trimming cost V 6 bases and J 7 bases, with 15 bases left between them. CDR1 is DFQATT, CDR2 SNEGSKA, per germline (reference sequence). For the CDR3, the DNA is TGCAGTGCAACCGGGGCAGGGGCTGGCTACACCTTC. Protein: CSATGAGAGYTF.

Worth noting for this clonotype: A much bigger clone sits one base away, suggesting this may be a read error. This chain uses TRBV29-1 with TRBJ1-2, with 8 bases aligning to TRBD1. V lost 4 bases to trimming and J lost 5 bases; unmatched junction nucleotides: 6. Germline V gives CDR1 SQVTM, CDR2 ANQGSEA. This CDR3 region has 13 residues. DNA of the CDR3: TGCAGCGTTGGAGGACAGGGTTGTTATGGCTACACCTTC. It codes for CSVGGQGCYGYTF.

In the case of this clonotype: Because the CDR3 is missing its conserved closing phenylalanine or tryptophan, this is likely a read error. The chain joins TRBV5-5 to TRBJ2-3; 8 bases map to TRBD1. V lost 4 bases to trimming and J lost 6 bases; unmatched junction nucleotides: 16. Germline V CDR1 and CDR2: SGHKS, YYEKEE (reference sequence). CDR3 length equals 17 residues. The chain's CDR3 is CASSLDRAASRGDTQYL. Written as DNA, the CDR3 is TGTGCCAGCAGCCTGGACAGGGCGGCGTCCAGGGGTGATACGCAGTATTTG.

The CDR3 DNA reads TGTGCCAGCAGCGTAGGCGCCACCAGCTCCTACAATGAGCAGTTCTTC. This gives the protein CASSVGATSSYNEQFF. The V gene is TRBV9, the J gene TRBJ2-1; D unclear. Trimming cost V 0 bases and J 0 bases, with 10 bases left between them. Germline CDR1 and CDR2: SGDLS and YYNGEE. The length of the CDR3 is 16 residues.

The chain combines TRBV20-1 with TRBJ1-1; 8 nucleotides align to TRBD1. Trimming removed 6 bases from V and 4 bases from J; junction bases left unmatched: 7. In germline, CDR1 is DFQATT, CDR2 SNEGSKA (reference sequence). The CDR3 contains 13 residues. The CDR3: CSAFRDRGTEAFF. CDR3 nucleotide sequence: TGCAGTGCCTTTAGAGACAGGGGCACTGAAGCTTTCTTT.

This rearrangement joins TRBV12-3 or TRBV12-4 to TRBJ2-1, with unresolved D. The V end lost 3 bases, the J end lost 9 bases, and 15 bases lay between the germline ends. The CDR3 sequence is 14 residues long. The CDR3 sequence: CASSFRQAATEQFF. For the CDR3, the DNA is TGTGCCAGCAGTTTCCGGCAGGCCGCAACTGAGCAGTTCTTC.

The rearrangement links TRBV20-1 to TRBJ2-3; D not resolved. The germline V and J ends were trimmed by 2 bases and 3 bases, with 24 bases remaining between them. There are 18 residues in the CDR3. CDR1 is DFQATT and CDR2 is SNEGSKA in the germline V gene (reference sequence). CDR3 nucleotides: TGCAGTGCTAGAAGATCACTCTCAGTAAAAGCTGGGACAGATACGCAGTATTTT. It specifies CSARRSLSVKAGTDTQYF.